Below, 32 T cell receptor beta chains from the same sample are listed, as sequenced in a study of molecular identifiers for immune sequencing clone quantification. TCRdb reprocessed the PCR reads via MiXCR and lists one record per CDR3 protein. The sample records around 460,000 distinct CDR3 sequences, about a quarter being singletons. Sequences were obtained from naive CD8+ T cells from blood, with Jurkat cell RNA spiked in. This sample's subset: FACS-sorted CD8+CD4-CCR7+CD45RA+ naive T cells. The origin of the receptors is a human donor in good health. Some libraries in this study had Jurkat cell RNA spiked in.

The CDR3 DNA reads as TGTGCCAGCAGCTTTAGGTTTTACTCAGGGGGCAAAACTGAAGCTTTCTTT. This codes for CASSFRFYSGGKTEAFF. This rearrangement joins TRBV5-6 to TRBJ1-1; 8 nucleotides align to TRBD1. The V gene end was trimmed by 2 bases and the J gene end by 5 bases; junction bases not matched to a gene: 14. Germline CDR1 reads SGHDT; CDR2 reads YYEEEE. The CDR3 is 17 amino acids.

This clonotype was seen many times. This chain uses TRBV7-2 with TRBJ2-3; maybe TRBD1 (6 bases). The CDR3 has 16 amino acids. Germline CDR1 reads SGHTA; CDR2 reads FQGNSA. Trimming stripped 5 bases from V and 4 bases from J, with 19 bases between. CDR3 sequence (DNA): TGTGCCAGCAGCCGACTCAGGGGACCCCCCCCAGATACGCAGTATTTT. This encodes CASSRLRGPPPDTQYF.

Turning to this clonotype: One end of the junction does not line up with germline, which may come from a read error. The chain combines TRBV28 with TRBJ1-2; no definite D call. CDR3 size: 13 residues. The germline V gene encodes CDR1 MDHEN and CDR2 SYDVKM. CDR3 residues: CARPARAPYGYPF. CDR3 coding DNA: TGTGCCCGCCCCGCCCGTGCCCCCTATGGCTACCCCTTC.

This rearrangement joins TRBV21-1 to TRBJ2-5; the D call TRBD2 from the table was never checked on the DNA. TRBV21-1 is assigned pseudogene status. The CDR3 contains 18 residues. CDR3 nucleotides: TGTGCCAGCAGCAAAGCGCTAAAGGACCATGCGGGCCAAGAGACCCAGTACTTC. Translating gives CASSKALKDHAGQETQYF.

A single count supports this clonotype. This clone may be a read error of a much larger clone one base away. The chain is built from TRBV29-1 and TRBJ2-3; no definite D call. Germline loops: CDR1 SQVTM, CDR2 ANQGSEA. Trimming cost V 3 bases and J 6 bases, with 10 bases left between them. This CDR3 is built from 12 residues. The CDR3 DNA is TGCAGCGTTGATGACTCCTCGGATACGCAGTATTTT. Translated: CSVDDSSDTQYF.

The sample holds a few counts of this clonotype. CDR3 DNA: TGTGCCAGCAGCTTAGGGCAACCGGGGCAGGACTACGAGCAGTACTTC. This codes for CASSLGQPGQDYEQYF. The chain links TRBV7-6 to TRBJ2-7; perhaps D is TRBD1 or TRBD2 (5 bases each). The V gene's germline CDR1 is SGHVS and CDR2 FNYEAQ. Trimming shortened V by 1 base and J by 3 bases, and 16 bases separated the two germline ends. The CDR3 has 16 amino acids. The complete variable domain, with remaining parts taken from reference TRBV7-6 and TRBJ2-7, reads GAGVSQSPRYKVTKRGQDVALRCDPISGHVSLYWYRQALGQGPEFLTYFNYEAQQDKSGLPNDRFSAERPEGSISTLTIQRTEQRDSAMYRCASSLGQPGQDYEQYFGPGTRLTVT.

This clonotype was recorded a few times. The CDR3 region has the DNA TGTGCCAGCACCTCCCTGGGGGAAAATGAGCAGTTCTTC. Protein sequence: CASTSLGENEQFF. The gene calls are TRBV27 and TRBJ2-1; D tentatively reads TRBD1 or TRBD2 (5 bases each). There are 13 residues in the CDR3. V shed 7 bases and J shed 7 bases, with 14 bases lying between them. Looked up from germline, CDR1 is MNHEY and CDR2 is SMNVEV (reference sequence).

This clonotype was observed many times. The CDR3: CASTPGPYEQFF. The DNA of the CDR3 is TGCGCCAGCACCCCCGGGCCGTATGAGCAGTTCTTC. This chain connects TRBV5-1 to TRBJ2-1; D is uncertain. V was pared by 6 bases and J by 8 bases, with 12 bases between. Per germline, CDR1 SGHRS and CDR2 YFSETQ. The CDR3 runs to 12 residues.

The chain recombines TRBV19 with TRBJ2-2; 10 bases map to TRBD2. Germline-derived CDR1 and CDR2 are LNHDA and SQIVND (reference sequence). CDR3 length equals 19 residues. The junction had 14 bases not matched to a gene; V was cut back by 0 bases and J by 7 bases. As DNA, the CDR3 is TGTGCCAGTAGTATAGATCCCCTAGCGGGGGAACTACGGGTCGGGGAGCTGTTTTTT. Translating it yields CASSIDPLAGELRVGELFF.

A remark on this clonotype: A junction end diverges from the germline sequence, so it may reflect a read error. This chain links TRBV12-3 or TRBV12-4 with TRBJ1-5; D unclear. The CDR3 is made up of 17 amino acids. The CDR3, as DNA: TGTGCCAGCGGTTTATATCGGGGTGGAGGGTCCAATCAGCCCCAGCATTTT. This sequence encodes CASGLYRGGGSNQPQHF.

The V gene is TRBV6-5, the J gene TRBJ2-7; the D is unclear. Germline lookup yields CDR1 MNHEY and CDR2 SVGAGI. Between the trimmed V and J ends, which lost 3 bases and 1 base, there was a span of 7 bases. This CDR3 has 13 residues. CDR3 residues: CASSYGPSYEQYF. CDR3 nucleotide sequence: TGTGCCAGCAGTTATGGGCCGTCCTACGAGCAGTACTTC.

This clonotype was observed a handful of times. The V and J genes are TRBV6-2 or TRBV6-3 and TRBJ1-6; D remains ambiguous. The length of the CDR3 is 15 residues. Looked up from germline, CDR1 is MNHEY and CDR2 is SVGEGT. Trimming stripped 0 bases from V and 10 bases from J, with 13 bases between. CDR3 protein: CASSYSLGLGSPLHF. The CDR3 coding sequence is TGTGCCAGCAGTTACTCACTAGGATTGGGGTCACCCCTCCACTTT.

This chain connects TRBV19 to TRBJ1-5; 9 nucleotides match TRBD1. This CDR3 is 15 amino acids long. The germline V gene encodes CDR1 LNHDA and CDR2 SQIVND (reference sequence). With 9 bases clipped from V and 0 bases from J, the junction kept 6 bases outside the gene matches. The CDR3: CASAGQGHSNQPQHF. DNA for the CDR3: TGTGCCAGCGCGGGACAGGGCCATAGCAATCAGCCCCAGCATTTT.

The rearrangement uses TRBV12-3 or TRBV12-4 and TRBJ2-2; perhaps TRBD2 as D (5 bases). Trimming stripped 7 bases from V and 0 bases from J, with 12 bases between. The CDR3 is 15 amino acids. CDR3 region: CASTVRATNTGELFF. The CDR3 DNA reads TGTGCCAGCACCGTGAGGGCTACGAACACCGGGGAGCTGTTTTTT.

A remark on this clonotype: Without the conserved terminal phenylalanine or tryptophan, this CDR3 likely stems from a read error. This sequence joins TRBV20-1 and TRBJ2-7; D is perhaps TRBD2 (6 bases). Germline-derived CDR1 and CDR2 are DFQATT and SNEGSKA (reference sequence). V was pared by 3 bases and J by 5 bases, with 8 bases between. The CDR3 is 11 amino acids. The CDR3 sequence is CSASSGDEQYI. The CDR3 DNA is TGCAGTGCTAGTTCGGGAGACGAGCAGTACATC.

This clonotype appeared a few times. J is TRBJ1-1 and V is TRBV5-1; D is unclear. The length of the CDR3 is 14 residues. V was shortened by 3 bases and J by 3 bases, with 12 bases between the two germline ends. Germline V gene lookup returns CDR1 SGHRS and CDR2 YFSETQ. The chain's CDR3 is CASSSESVYTEAFF. The CDR3 bases are TGCGCCAGCAGCTCGGAATCGGTCTACACTGAAGCTTTCTTT.

A note on this clonotype: One end of the junction does not line up with germline, which may come from a read error. The rearrangement links TRBV5-3 to TRBJ2-3; a possible D gene is TRBD1 (6 bases). TRBV5-3 is sorted into the ORF group, with uncertain function. The CDR3 loop spans 14 amino acids. Here the CDR3 DNA reads TGTGCCAGCAGCTTGGGGCAGGGGCCAGTTACGCAGTATTTT. Encoded protein: CASSLGQGPVTQYF.

The chain couples TRBV14 to TRBJ2-7; 7 bases are a match to TRBD1. With V trimmed by 0 bases and J by 5 bases, 4 bases remained unmatched. Germline V gene sequence: CDR1 SGHDN, CDR2 FVKESK. The CDR3 has 14 amino acids. The CDR3 here is CASSQEAGGHEQYF. The CDR3 coding sequence is TGTGCCAGCAGCCAAGAGGCAGGGGGACACGAGCAGTACTTC.

This clonotype was detected a few times. This may stem from a read error, because a much larger clone lies one nucleotide away. V is TRBV7-2 and J is TRBJ2-3; a possible D gene is TRBD2 (5 bases). Germline CDR1 SGHTA, CDR2 FQGNSA. The CDR3 extends over 15 amino acids. The CDR3 loop reads CASSLNPGSSGTLYF. As DNA, the CDR3 is TGTGCCAGCAGCTTAAATCCGGGGAGCAGCGGTACGCTGTATTTT.

The chain uses TRBV12-3 or TRBV12-4 and TRBJ1-2; D may be TRBD1 (5 bases). Trimming removed 3 bases from V and 0 bases from J, with 11 bases in between. The CDR3 is 15 amino acids. CDR3 sequence: CASSFRDVPNYGYTF. CDR3 DNA sequence: TGTGCCAGCAGTTTCCGGGACGTTCCTAACTATGGCTACACCTTC.

A few counts support this clonotype. The V call is TRBV27, the J call TRBJ2-7; no clear D. This CDR3 comprises 14 residues. Germline lookup yields CDR1 MNHEY and CDR2 SMNVEV (reference sequence). The ends were cut back, 0 bases at V and 1 base at J, with 7 bases in the middle. CDR3 bases: TGTGCCAGCAGTTTATCGGCCGGGTCCTACGAGCAGTACTTC. This codes for CASSLSAGSYEQYF.

This clonotype was seen just once. One end of the junction is discordant with germline, which a read error may explain. The chain links TRBV14 to TRBJ2-1; the match to TRBD1 covers 8 bases. Germline CDR1 reads SGHDN; CDR2 reads FVKESK. This CDR3 contains 13 residues. The CDR3 region has the DNA TGTACCAGCAGCCAAGGACAGGGCGCTGAGCAGTTCTTC. It specifies CTSSQGQGAEQFF. Supplemented by reference TRBV14 and TRBJ2-1, the full variable domain reads EAGVTQFPSHSVIEKGQTVTLRCDPISGHDNLYWYRRVMGKEIKFLLHFVKESKQDESGMPNNRFLAERTGGTYSTLKVQPAELEDSGVYFCTSSQGQGAEQFFGPGTRLTVL.

Regarding this clonotype: This may arise from a read error, as a much more abundant clone is one base away. The chain has TRBV7-6 and TRBJ2-3; 9 bases fit TRBD2. With 8 bases clipped from V and 2 bases from J, the junction kept 14 bases outside the gene matches. This CDR3 comprises 17 residues. Germline loops: CDR1 SGHVS, CDR2 FNYEAQ. CDR3 sequence (DNA): TGTGCCAGCCGCCCCGGCCCTAGCGGGGAAAACACAGATACGCAGTATTTT. Protein: CASRPGPSGENTDTQYF.

This clonotype was seen repeatedly, ten times or more. The V call is TRBV6-6, the J call TRBJ1-5; D gene unclear. The V gene's germline CDR1 is MNHNY and CDR2 SVGAGI (reference sequence). The CDR3 has 20 residues. Deletions cut 1 base from V and 0 bases from J, with 22 bases between. CDR3 DNA sequence: TGTGCCAGCAGTTACTTCTCATCCGGACTCGCTCTGGATAGCAATCAGCCCCAGCATTTT. Residues: CASSYFSSGLALDSNQPQHF.

This clonotype came up many times. The chain uses TRBV29-1 and TRBJ1-1; D is uncertain. Germline V CDR1 and CDR2: SQVTM, ANQGSEA. V lost 4 bases, J lost 6 bases, and 12 bases lay in between. This CDR3 contains 12 residues. The DNA of the CDR3 is TGCAGCGTTGTTGGGGAGAGTGCTGAAGCTTTCTTT. Translation gives CSVVGESAEAFF.

This clonotype was seen more than once but under ten times. This sequence joins TRBV5-3 and TRBJ1-3; a weak D match, TRBD1 (6 bases). TRBV5-3 is reported as an ORF; its role is uncertain. Trimming cost V 8 bases and J 0 bases, with 18 bases left between them. The CDR3 runs to 16 residues. The CDR3 loop reads CASTETGIASGNTIYF. CDR3 nucleotide sequence: TGTGCCAGCACCGAGACAGGAATCGCCTCTGGAAACACCATATATTTT.

As concerns this clonotype: Germline and junction disagree at one end, which may indicate a read error. The chain carries TRBV12-3 or TRBV12-4 and TRBJ1-1; TRBD1 might be the D (6 bases). This CDR3 contains 15 residues. CDR3 region: CAGSLVGGPDTEAFF. CDR3 sequence (DNA): TGTGCCGGCAGTTTAGTAGGGGGTCCCGACACTGAAGCTTTCTTT.

This clonotype was detected once. A much larger clone differs by one base, so this may be a read error. This is likely a read error, given that the CDR3 carries no conserved phenylalanine or tryptophan at its end. The rearrangement uses TRBV28 and TRBJ1-1, with unresolved D. With 5 bases removed from V and 6 bases from J, the gap between germline ends came to 7 bases. The germline CDR1 and CDR2 sequences are MDHEN and SYDVKM. The CDR3 covers 11 residues. The CDR3 protein is CASSIEAEAFS. The CDR3 coding sequence is TGTGCCAGCAGTATCGAAGCTGAAGCTTTCTCT.

The table lists this clonotype with many counts. The rearrangement links TRBV23-1 to TRBJ2-1; D gene unclear. TRBV23-1 is an ORF, and what it does is uncertain. V was shortened by 10 bases and J by 4 bases, with 14 bases between the two germline ends. The CDR3 runs 13 residues. The DNA for the CDR3 is TGCGCCACCTGCGGACCGATGTACAATGAGCAGTTCTTC. The encoded protein is CATCGPMYNEQFF.

A few counts support this clonotype. CDR3 amino acids: CASSPSPGLAEYNEQFF. For the CDR3, the DNA is TGCGCCAGCAGCCCCAGTCCGGGACTAGCGGAATACAATGAGCAGTTCTTC. This chain joins TRBV4-1 and TRBJ2-1; 11 bases map to TRBD2. V lost 4 bases, J lost 4 bases, and 9 bases stayed unmatched. Germline loops: CDR1 MGHRA, CDR2 YSYEKL. This CDR3 has 17 amino acids.

As for this clonotype: No conserved phenylalanine or tryptophan is present at the end of the CDR3, so a read error is the likely explanation. The chain recombines TRBV24-1 with TRBJ2-1; perhaps TRBD1 as D (5 bases). V was shortened by 9 bases and J by 6 bases, with 14 bases between the two germline ends. The CDR3 contains 13 residues. Germline V gene lookup returns CDR1 KGHDR and CDR2 SFDVKD. CDR3 loop: CATQGESANEQFL. CDR3 nucleotide sequence: TGTGCCACCCAGGGCGAGAGCGCCAATGAGCAGTTCCTC.

The rearrangement links TRBV6-2 or TRBV6-3 to TRBJ2-5, with 7 bases fitting TRBD2. Germline V gene data show CDR1 as MNHEY and CDR2 as SVGEGT. The CDR3 sequence is 17 residues long. Trimming cost V 1 base and J 2 bases; bases outside gene matches: 10. DNA for the CDR3: TGTGCCAGCAGTTACTGGGATAGCGGGTTCCCGCAAGAGACCCAGTACTTC. The encoded protein is CASSYWDSGFPQETQYF.